This paragraph reports one T cell receptor (beta chain). What it recognizes is unknown. The CDR3 totals 12 residues. The V end lost 5 bases, the J end lost 11 bases, and 12 bases lay between the germline ends. Germline assignment: CDR1 LNHDA and CDR2 SQIVND (reference sequence). This specimen comes from a study of a mutant IDH1 vaccine in newly diagnosed glioma. About the study: The patients were given eight vaccinations, one each in weeks 1, 3, 5, 7, 11, 15, 19 and 23. Therapy received beforehand was radiotherapy, temozolomide, or both, with most patients given both.

Findings and caveats of the study: Pseudoprogression apparently tracked independently of changes in top peripheral T cell clonotypes.

The time point is: week 11, during vaccination. Each dose delivered 300 ug of mutant IDH1 20-mer peptide subcutaneously with imiquimod. New WHO grade 3 or 4 IDH1-mutant, ATRX-lost astrocytomas were present in all donors. Profiling relied on immunoSEQ multiplex PCR, and the TCRdb table lists in-frame clones only, not all of them. The data hold tens of thousands of clones, with approximately 84% observed a single time. The starting material was PBMCs, obtained from a glioma patient whose treatment included an IDH1 peptide vaccine. This receptor was taken from a woman aged 50 to 65 with glioma. The chain employs TRBV19 and TRBJ1-4; TRBD1 might be the D (5 bases). CDR3 loop: CASSPEGPKLFF. The DNA for the CDR3 is TGTGCCAGTAGTCCAGAGGGGCCCAAACTGTTTTTT.